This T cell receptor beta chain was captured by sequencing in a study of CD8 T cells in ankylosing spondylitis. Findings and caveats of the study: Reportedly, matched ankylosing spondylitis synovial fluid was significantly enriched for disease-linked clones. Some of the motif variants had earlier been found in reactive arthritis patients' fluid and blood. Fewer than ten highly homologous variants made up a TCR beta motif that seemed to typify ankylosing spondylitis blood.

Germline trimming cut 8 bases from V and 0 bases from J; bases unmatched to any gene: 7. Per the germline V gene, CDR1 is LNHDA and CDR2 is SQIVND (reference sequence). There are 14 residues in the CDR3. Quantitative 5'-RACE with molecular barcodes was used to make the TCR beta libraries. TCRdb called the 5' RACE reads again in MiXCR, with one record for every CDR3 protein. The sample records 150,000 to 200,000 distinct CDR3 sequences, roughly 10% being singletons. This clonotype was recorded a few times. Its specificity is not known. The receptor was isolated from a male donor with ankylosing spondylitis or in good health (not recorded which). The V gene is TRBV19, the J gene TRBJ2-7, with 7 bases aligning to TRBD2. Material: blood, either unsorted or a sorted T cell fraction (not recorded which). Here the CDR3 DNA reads TGTGCCAGTGCATTCCTAGCGGACTCCTACGAGCAGTACTTC. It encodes CASAFLADSYEQYF.